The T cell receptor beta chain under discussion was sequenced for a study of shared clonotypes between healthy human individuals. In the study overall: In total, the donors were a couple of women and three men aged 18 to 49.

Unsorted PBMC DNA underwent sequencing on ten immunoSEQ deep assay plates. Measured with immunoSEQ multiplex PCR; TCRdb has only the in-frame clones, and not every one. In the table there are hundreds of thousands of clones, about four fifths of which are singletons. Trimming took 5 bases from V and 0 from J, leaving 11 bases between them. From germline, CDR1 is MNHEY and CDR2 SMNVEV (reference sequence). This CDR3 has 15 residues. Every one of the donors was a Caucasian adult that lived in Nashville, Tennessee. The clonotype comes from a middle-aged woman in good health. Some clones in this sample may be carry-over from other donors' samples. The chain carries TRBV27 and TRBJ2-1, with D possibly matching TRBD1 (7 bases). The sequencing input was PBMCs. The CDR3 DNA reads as TGTGCCAGCAGTGTCCAGGGGGGCTCCTACAATGAGCAGTTCTTC. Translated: CASSVQGGSYNEQFF.